This T cell receptor (beta chain) was obtained from a study of blood T cell repertoires in COVID-19. Study overall: Sites across the United States, Italy and Spain contributed samples from acute and convalescent COVID-19. The analysed material was cDNA or gDNA that came from T cells, B-cell-depleted T cells, or PBMCs.

The CDR3 is 13 amino acids. Trimming pared 4 bases from V and 9 bases from J, leaving 13 bases between. Germline CDR1 is MNHEY and CDR2 is SMNVEV (reference sequence). Everyone who took part was 18 to 89 years old, and they came from 24 US areas. Authors' processing steps: Amplification of reference gene primers provided the estimated nucleated cell counts. Assay used: immunoSEQ multiplex PCR; TCRdb lists only in-frame clones, some missing. That table supplies the V and J calls and clone size; D and trimming were determined from the DNA. Of 200,000 to 250,000 clones in the sample, about 87% were seen once.

Specimen: PBMCs or T cells enriched from blood (not recorded which). This sequence joins TRBV27 and TRBJ2-1, with D possibly matching TRBD2 (6 bases). The clonotype comes from a woman aged 25 to 45 who had recovered from COVID-19. CDR3 sequence: CASSSNAGSEQFF. The CDR3 DNA reads as TGTGCCAGCAGTTCTAATGCGGGGAGTGAGCAGTTCTTC.